This entry is about one TCR beta chain. V was clipped by 5 bases and J by 8 bases, with 28 bases between them. Germline V gene data show CDR1 as PRHDT and CDR2 as FYEKMQ (reference sequence). The CDR3 consists of 18 residues. Source study methods: Amplification of reference gene primers was used by the study to estimate nucleated cell counts. The data were produced by immunoSEQ multiplex PCR, yet TCRdb's version contains in-frame clones alone and is incomplete. The D gene and trimming were derived from the DNA, and the V and J assignments and clone size from that table. This table has about 300,000 clones, about nine tenths appearing once. The data were obtained in a study of blood T cell repertoires in COVID-19. Background on the study: Sites in the United States, Italy and Spain provided acute and convalescent COVID-19 samples. The analysed material was cDNA or gDNA that came from T cells, B-cell-depleted T cells, or PBMCs.

This clonotype was obtained from a man aged 18 to 29 with active or convalescent COVID-19. The sequenced sample consisted of peripheral blood. The chain carries TRBV13 and TRBJ2-1; TRBD2 might be the D (6 bases). The CDR3 here is CASSHGGNIGEFNHEQFF. The CDR3 region has the DNA TGTGCCAGCAGCCATGGGGGGAACATAGGGGAATTTAACCATGAGCAGTTCTTC.